This paragraph covers one T cell receptor (beta chain) sequence. At least ten counts were recorded for this clonotype. Its antigen target is currently unknown. Per-base qualities were not stored, and no clone one base away is much larger. Set within a cohort of healthcare workers in London, UK, this nested case-control study involved weekly PCR testing of nasopharyngeal swabs along with blood sampling. Healthcare workers were recruited during the week of the UK lockdown, between 23 and 31 March 2020, and followed weekly for up to about 15 weeks. The entry originates in a study of early T cells in non-severe SARS-CoV-2 infection (dated by TCRdb to about 2021). About the study as a whole: Because TCR sequencing was done on bulk RNA from unsorted whole blood, the alpha and beta chains could not be paired.

Overall study results and their limits: VDJdb matching was skewed toward anti-spike CD8 responses, so virus-specific expansions were likely underestimated and private and CD4 specificities were missed.

Reading the germline V gene gives CDR1 SGDLS and CDR2 YYNGEE. V is clipped by 4 bases and J by 1 base, and the sequence between their germline boundaries is 17 bases long. Taken from cysteine to phenylalanine, the CDR3 has 17 residues. The retained sequence is limited to the CDR3, 51 bases, with the frame set at the first base. Library creation used 5' RACE. For sequencing, a NextSeq 500 was employed. In the TCR library protocol, unique molecular identifiers were attached to individual cDNA molecules to correct for PCR bias and sequencing error. Both TCR alpha and beta chains were sequenced, and tight co-correlation was observed between alpha and beta sequence abundances in each sample. The published analysis was carried out like this. Decombinator V4 was used to annotate the V gene, J gene and CDR3 of the TCR sequences. Expanded TCRs were defined as changing significantly between any two time points under a Poisson model with p below 0.0001. TCR abundances were normalised to the total number of TCRs sequenced per sample and were expressed as counts per million. MAIT TCRs were defined by TRAV1-2 paired with TRAJ12, TRAJ20 or TRAJ33, and iNKT TCRs by TRAV10 paired with TRAJ18. A search of VDJdb, accessed on 1 November 2021, was run for TCRs annotated to CMV, EBV and SARS-CoV-2, with TCRs annotated for multiple antigens excluded. TCRdb reanalyzed the raw reads on its own, using fastp at Q25 for trimming and MiXCR for clone calling, and kept in-frame beta chains. One record per CDR3 amino acid sequence lists the most common genes and DNA. TCRdb, not the authors, supplied the V and J calls. The table for this sample lists tens of thousands of distinct CDR3 sequences; about 5.7% of them were counted only once. The biggest ten clones account for around 6.8% of the sample.

This sequence originates from an adult who was a healthcare worker with PCR-confirmed SARS-CoV-2 infection or an uninfected control (not recorded which). The sample taken for sequencing was whole blood. The V gene is TRBV9 and the J gene is TRBJ2-2, with TRBD2 as a weak D call on 6 bases. CDR3 reads: CASSPWEERRNTGELFF. The sequence in DNA is TGTGCCAGCAGCCCCTGGGAGGAGCGGAGGAACACCGGGGAGCTGTTTTTT.